Below are 27 T cell receptor beta chains sequenced from a single sample in a study of CD8+ T cells in alopecia areata. As the sequencing template, cDNA was produced by extracting RNA and reverse transcribing it. Assay used: immunoSEQ multiplex PCR; TCRdb lists only in-frame clones, some missing. Among some 120,000 clones listed, around 48% were seen once. The material sequenced was NKG2D-low CD8+ T cells sorted from blood. These receptors all stem from a human donor with alopecia areata.

The gene calls are TRBV27 and TRBJ1-2, with no clear D. CDR1 MNHEY and CDR2 SMNVEV come from the germline V gene (reference sequence). This CDR3 region has 14 residues. Trimming took off 0 bases at V and 4 bases at J, with 9 bases between the two ends. CDR3 coding DNA: TGTGCCAGCAGTTTATCACCGGACGGCTATGGCTACACCTTC. This translates into CASSLSPDGYGYTF.

There are a few counts of this clone. The chain has TRBV11-2 and TRBJ2-5; D unclear. Trimming stripped 7 bases from V and 3 bases from J, with 6 bases between. The CDR3 is 11 amino acids. The germline CDR1 and CDR2 sequences are SGHAT and FQNNGV. The CDR3: CASTAKETQYF. CDR3 in DNA: TGTGCCAGCACGGCGAAAGAGACCCAGTACTTC.

For this clone: Other nucleotide sequences in the sample specify the same CDR3. The genes are TRBV29-1 and TRBJ2-1; 10 bases align to TRBD2. CDR1 and CDR2 from the germline V gene are SQVTM and ANQGSEA. This CDR3 spans 14 amino acids. V trimming: 5 bases; J trimming: 5 bases; junction bases outside the gene matches: 6. The CDR3: CSVSGTSGDNEQFF. The CDR3 DNA is TGCAGCGTTTCCGGAACTAGCGGGGACAATGAGCAGTTCTTC.

This clone was detected a few times. The V call is TRBV14, the J call TRBJ2-2, with D uncertain. Trimming stripped 3 bases from V and 10 bases from J, with 9 bases between. Germline CDR1 reads SGHDN; CDR2 reads FVKESK. The CDR3 consists of 12 residues. The CDR3, as DNA: TGTGCCAGCAGCCAGGGCGGTCCGGAGCTGTTTTTT. It translates to CASSQGGPELFF.

The chain couples TRBV28 to TRBJ2-5; D ambiguous. Germline V gene sequence: CDR1 MDHEN, CDR2 SYDVKM. Trimming cost V 1 base and J 2 bases, with 11 bases left between them. The CDR3 has 15 residues. The CDR3 DNA follows: TGTGCCAGCAGTTTATCCCCCCTGGAGCAAGAGACCCAGTACTTC. Translating it yields CASSLSPLEQETQYF.

V usage is TRBV5-4 and J usage is TRBJ2-2; TRBD2 aligns across 7 bases. The CDR3 runs 15 residues. Losses at the gene ends were 0 bases for V and 6 bases for J; bases not matched to a gene: 5. Germline V gene lookup returns CDR1 SGHNT and CDR2 YYREEE (reference sequence). CDR3 DNA: TGTGCCAGCAGCTTGGGATCCACTAGCGCCGGGGAGCTGTTTTTT. Its translation: CASSLGSTSAGELFF.

This rearrangement joins TRBV5-1 to TRBJ2-1; no clear D gene. V lost 2 bases to trimming and J lost 5 bases, with 11 bases between them. The germline gives CDR1 SGHRS, CDR2 YFSETQ. This CDR3 region has 14 residues. CDR3 sequence: CASSLPDANNEQFF. The CDR3, as DNA: TGCGCCAGCAGCTTACCGGACGCCAACAATGAGCAGTTCTTC.

This rearrangement joins TRBV4-3 to TRBJ2-1, with 7 bases aligning to TRBD2. The germline V gene has CDR1 LGHNA and CDR2 YSLEER. V was clipped by 0 bases and J by 2 bases; unmatched bases: 7. This CDR3 comprises 17 residues. CDR3 coding DNA: TGCGCCAGCAGCCAAGATAGGCTACGGGAGGCCTACAATGAGCAGTTCTTC. It codes for CASSQDRLREAYNEQFF.

For the CDR3, the DNA is TGTGCCAGCAGTCACGGGGCAGGGGGCGAAGCTTTCTTT. Its protein product is CASSHGAGGEAFF. The rearrangement joins TRBV6-6 to TRBJ1-1; 8 nucleotides line up with TRBD1. The junction had 7 bases not matched to a gene; V was cut back by 5 bases and J by 8 bases. Germline V gene lookup returns CDR1 MNHNY and CDR2 SVGAGI (reference sequence). This CDR3 is 13 amino acids long.

As for this clone: Other nucleotide sequences from this sample produce the same CDR3. The rearrangement links TRBV4-1 to TRBJ2-7; D is unresolved. Per germline, CDR1 MGHRA and CDR2 YSYEKL. V dropped 3 bases and J dropped 4 bases, with 7 bases sitting between them. The CDR3 is 12 residues long. This chain's CDR3 is CASSQGGYEQYF. CDR3 DNA: TGCGCCAGCAGCCAGGGTGGATACGAGCAGTACTTC.

This chain uses TRBV27 with TRBJ2-1, with a weak D call TRBD2 (6 bases). Per germline, CDR1 MNHEY and CDR2 SMNVEV (reference sequence). This CDR3 contains 13 residues. The V end lost 6 bases, the J end lost 8 bases, and 14 bases lay between the germline ends. CDR3 in DNA: TGTGCCAGCAGAGGGGACTGGGGATATGAGCAGTTCTTC. It yields the protein CASRGDWGYEQFF.

V gene TRBV25-1 combines with J gene TRBJ2-5, with D hard to call. The CDR3 contains 12 residues. The V end was cut by 2 bases, the J end by 3 bases, with 4 bases between. The germline V gene has CDR1 MGHDK and CDR2 SYGVNS. The CDR3 protein is CASSETEETQYF. CDR3 nucleotides: TGTGCCAGCAGTGAAACAGAAGAGACCCAGTACTTC.

V gene TRBV7-8 combines with J gene TRBJ1-1, with 7 bases that match TRBD1. V dropped 5 bases and J dropped 7; count of bases not matched to a gene: 10. This CDR3 has 14 residues. In germline, CDR1 is SGHVS, CDR2 FQNEAQ. CDR3 residues: CASSLTGTAVEAFF. The CDR3 coding sequence is TGTGCCAGCAGCCTAACCGGGACAGCAGTTGAAGCTTTCTTT.

This clone came up once. The chain uses TRBV5-1 and TRBJ2-7; D gene unclear. Trimming took 4 bases from V and 5 from J, leaving 10 bases between them. Germline assignment: CDR1 SGHRS and CDR2 YFSETQ. There are 12 residues in the CDR3. The CDR3 spells CASSAARDEQYF. The CDR3 nucleotides are TGCGCCAGCAGCGCGGCACGGGACGAGCAGTACTTC.

The chain joins TRBV29-1 to TRBJ2-2; D is possibly TRBD1 or TRBD2 (5 bases each). V lost 0 bases to trimming and J lost 5 bases, with 10 bases between them. Germline V gene data show CDR1 as SQVTM and CDR2 as ANQGSEA. This CDR3 has 14 amino acids. The CDR3 nucleotides are TGCAGCGTTGAAGATCATGAGGGGACCGGGGAGCTGTTTTTT. Protein product: CSVEDHEGTGELFF.

V usage is TRBV25-1 and J usage is TRBJ1-6; D gene uncertain. The V end was cut by 4 bases, the J end by 8 bases, with 9 bases between. CDR3 length equals 13 residues. CDR1 MGHDK and CDR2 SYGVNS come from the germline V gene. CDR3 DNA: TGTGCCAGCAGTGTCGGGGTGGATTCACCCCTCCACTTT. It codes for CASSVGVDSPLHF.

This clone was observed a few times. The genes are TRBV29-1 and TRBJ2-7; maybe TRBD2 (6 bases). The germline V gene has CDR1 SQVTM and CDR2 ANQGSEA. Between the trimmed V and J ends, which lost 1 base and 5 bases, there was a span of 12 bases. CDR3 length: 13 amino acids. The CDR3 region has the DNA TGCAGCGTTGAAGGCGGGACCGTCCACGAGCAGTACTTC. Translated, it gives CSVEGGTVHEQYF.

The rearrangement joins TRBV29-1 to TRBJ2-7; D unclear. Germline CDR1 reads SQVTM; CDR2 reads ANQGSEA. Trimming pared 6 bases from V and 5 bases from J, leaving 11 bases between. The CDR3 extends over 11 amino acids. The CDR3 DNA follows: TGCAGCGTGGACGGGTCGAACGAGCAGTACTTC. Translation gives CSVDGSNEQYF.

This clone was detected only a few times. The rearrangement links TRBV29-1 to TRBJ1-3; D not resolved. The CDR3 spans 14 residues. The germline CDR1 and CDR2 sequences are SQVTM and ANQGSEA. Trimming shortened V by 0 bases and J by 0 bases, and 6 bases separated the two germline ends. The CDR3 loop reads CSVEDGASGNTIYF. CDR3 nucleotides: TGCAGCGTTGAAGACGGAGCCTCTGGAAACACCATATATTTT.

The chain combines TRBV27 with TRBJ2-1; D remains unclear. Germline V gives CDR1 MNHEY, CDR2 SMNVEV (reference sequence). Trimming stripped 3 bases from V and 6 bases from J, with 3 bases between. The CDR3 is 11 residues long. The DNA for the CDR3 is TGTGCCAGCAGTTTTGGCAATGAGCAGTTCTTC. Translating gives CASSFGNEQFF.

This chain joins TRBV29-1 and TRBJ1-2; a possible D gene is TRBD1 (5 bases). The germline V gene has CDR1 SQVTM and CDR2 ANQGSEA. V shed 3 bases and J shed 5 bases, with 13 bases lying between them. The CDR3 covers 13 residues. DNA of the CDR3: TGCAGCGTTGAGACCCCGGAGGGGTATGGCTACACCTTC. Translation: CSVETPEGYGYTF.

The gene calls are TRBV4-2 and TRBJ1-6; 7 positions match TRBD1. Looked up from germline, CDR1 is LGHNA and CDR2 is YNFKEQ. This CDR3 is built from 14 residues. V trimming: 7 bases; J trimming: 6 bases; junction bases outside the gene matches: 6. The CDR3 region is CASTMGQTNSPLHF. Here the CDR3 DNA reads TGTGCCAGCACCATGGGACAGACTAATTCACCCCTCCACTTT.

This clone was observed a handful of times. This chain joins TRBV7-6 and TRBJ2-5; no clear D gene. The CDR3 is 12 amino acids. Trimming removed 0 bases from V and 1 base from J, with 0 bases in between. The germline V gene has CDR1 SGHVS and CDR2 FNYEAQ. The CDR3, as DNA: TGTGCCAGCAGCTTAGCCCAAGAGACCCAGTACTTC. Translating gives CASSLAQETQYF.

The DNA for the CDR3 is TGTGCCTGGGACGACTTGGTCCCAGATACGCAGTATTTT. It translates to CAWDDLVPDTQYF. V is TRBV30 and J is TRBJ2-3; D remains unclear. This CDR3 has 13 residues. CDR1 and CDR2 (germline): GTSNPN, SVGIG (reference sequence). V lost 5 bases to trimming and J lost 4 bases, with 13 bases between them.

Written as DNA, the CDR3 is TGCGCCAGCAGCTCACAGGGAGGGGAAGGCACTGAAGCTTTCTTT. Its translation: CASSSQGGEGTEAFF. J is TRBJ1-1 and V is TRBV4-1; tentative D call: TRBD1 (6 bases). The CDR3 loop spans 15 amino acids. The germline V and J ends were trimmed by 5 bases and 4 bases, with 17 bases remaining between them. CDR1 and CDR2 from the germline V gene are MGHRA and YSYEKL.

The chain recombines TRBV29-1 with TRBJ2-7, with no clear D. The CDR3 length is 10 residues. Trimming took 4 bases from V and 7 from J, leaving 8 bases between them. Germline CDR1 and CDR2: SQVTM and ANQGSEA. The CDR3 DNA reads TGCAGCGTTGCTGGCGCGGAGCAGTACTTC. Its protein product is CSVAGAEQYF.

The V gene is TRBV27, the J gene TRBJ2-7; no firm D call. The CDR3 length is 8 residues. V was trimmed by 3 bases and J by 11 bases, leaving 2 bases between them. Per the germline V gene, CDR1 is MNHEY and CDR2 is SMNVEV (reference sequence). The CDR3 region is CASSLEYF. CDR3 sequence (DNA): TGTGCCAGCAGTTTGGAGTACTTC.